Sequencing of this T cell receptor (beta chain) was carried out in a study of Ad26.COV2.S vaccination and SARS-CoV-2 variants. Study information: By the intramuscular route, Ad26.COV2.S was given once, or twice 56 days apart. Study findings and constraints: Relative to placebo recipients, vaccine recipients exhibited elevated spike-specific TCR breadth.

There are 12 residues in the CDR3. The germline V and J ends were trimmed by 2 bases and 1 base, with 4 bases remaining between them. Germline-derived CDR1 and CDR2 are SQVTM and ANQGSEA. This table comes from immunoSEQ multiplex PCR, and its TCRdb copy is limited to in-frame clones, with some not included. The sample carries 350,000 to 400,000 clones, 75% to 90% recorded once. Note on this clone: Its antigen is not known.

The treatment was: 15 to 20 received Ad26.COV2.S at low or high dose, single or two shots; about 5 received placebo; per-sample allocation not given. Samples were taken on day 63 after the first vaccine or placebo injection. A Boston donor was an adult aged 18-55 years. This sequence was found in a person aged 18-65 years who received the Ad26.COV2.S COVID-19 vaccine or a placebo. V is TRBV29-1 and J is TRBJ2-3; D gene unclear. Sequenced here: peripheral blood, sampled in a trial of Ad26.COV2.S vaccine versus placebo. This chain's CDR3 is CSVEQGTDTQYF. CDR3 nucleotide sequence: TGCAGCGTTGAACAGGGCACAGATACGCAGTATTTT.